Below are 18 T cell receptor beta chains sequenced from a single sample in a study of spatial heterogeneity in lung cancer. Each CDR3 protein is one row after TCRdb ran MiXCR on the 5' RACE reads. Of around 210 distinct CDR3 sequences in the sample, 36% are singletons; the top ten hold about 45%. As for time point: sample taken at primary tumor resection. Study outcomes and limitations: Mutation counts in tumors were tracked by counts of expanded intratumoral alpha and beta TCRs.

Their antigens remain unidentified. The material sequenced was lung tumor tissue, taken at surgery. The origin of the receptors is a male donor with early-stage non-small cell lung cancer.

As for this clonotype: This beta chain is a stray sequence in a library constructed for alpha chains; its clone size is not meaningful. This chain links TRBV7-2 with TRBJ1-5; 9 nucleotides line up with TRBD1. CDR1 is SGHTA and CDR2 is FQGNSA in the germline V gene. Trimming removed 5 bases from V and 3 bases from J; junction bases left unmatched: 5. The CDR3 length is 15 residues. Written as DNA, the CDR3 is TGTGCCAGCAGCCCCGGGACAGGGTTCAATCAGCCCCAGCATTTT. This encodes CASSPGTGFNQPQHF.

With regard to this clonotype: An end of the junction does not agree with germline; a read error may underlie this. This beta chain was picked up by a library intended for alpha chains and is off target, so its count carries little meaning. The chain combines TRBV7-8 with TRBJ2-7; TRBD1 matches at 7 bases. This CDR3 is built from 13 residues. Germline CDR1 SGHVS, CDR2 FQNEAQ. Written as DNA, the CDR3 is TGTGCCGGCAGCTTAGGACAGGCCTACGAGCAGTACTTC. It yields the protein CAGSLGQAYEQYF.

This clonotype is classed as hyperexpanded (1% or more). Because this beta chain is a stray read in a library intended to capture alpha chains, its abundance should not be given much weight. The rearrangement joins TRBV28 to TRBJ2-3; 9 bases match TRBD2. V shed 3 bases, J shed 6 bases, and the junction held 4 bases outside the gene matches. The CDR3 runs 14 residues. Germline V gives CDR1 MDHEN, CDR2 SYDVKM. The CDR3 is CASSFLAGTDTQYF. The CDR3 nucleotides are TGTGCCAGCAGTTTTCTAGCGGGGACGGATACGCAGTATTTT.

About this clonotype itself: Since the library was made to target alpha chains, this beta chain is a stray read and its abundance is not meaningful. This chain connects TRBV6-2 or TRBV6-3 to TRBJ1-2; 8 bases map to TRBD1. The J segment lost 8 bases and the V segment lost 2 bases, leaving 7 bases of the junction unmatched. The germline CDR1 and CDR2 sequences are MNHEY and SVGEGT. CDR3 length: 14 amino acids. CDR3 amino acids: CASSYVQGAIGYTF. CDR3 coding DNA: TGTGCCAGCAGTTACGTCCAGGGGGCAATCGGCTACACCTTC.

This clonotype was found a few times. Within a library made for alpha chains, this beta chain is off target, and its count is uninformative. The chain couples TRBV20-1 to TRBJ2-7, with D maybe TRBD1 (5 bases). Germline V gene lookup returns CDR1 DFQATT and CDR2 SNEGSKA (reference sequence). The CDR3 contains 15 residues. The germline V and J ends were trimmed by 0 bases and 1 base, with 13 bases remaining between them. The CDR3 loop reads CSARDPGSYSYEQYF. The CDR3 DNA is TGCAGTGCTAGAGATCCAGGGTCCTATTCCTACGAGCAGTACTTC.

This clonotype was seen a single time. The library was built for alpha chains, so this beta chain is an off-target read and its size means little. V is TRBV9 and J is TRBJ1-1; perhaps TRBD1 as D (6 bases). The CDR3 sequence is 15 residues long. With 0 bases removed from V and 5 bases from J, the gap between germline ends came to 14 bases. The V gene's germline CDR1 is SGDLS and CDR2 YYNGEE. CDR3 nucleotide sequence: TGTGCCAGCAGCGTAGAGGGGGACCAGGGAACTGAAGCTTTCTTT. Amino acid sequence: CASSVEGDQGTEAFF. The whole variable domain, remainder taken from reference TRBV9 and TRBJ1-1, is DSGVTQTPKHLITATGQRVTLRCSPRSGDLSVYWYQQSLDQGLQFLIQYYNGEERAKGNILERFSAQQFPDLHSELNLSSLELGDSALYFCASSVEGDQGTEAFFGQGTRLTVV.

Note on this clonotype: For a library built for alpha chains, this beta chain is a stray read; little rests on its size. V gene TRBV6-1 combines with J gene TRBJ1-5; 7 bases match TRBD1. The CDR3 extends over 15 amino acids. V lost 2 bases, J lost 4 bases, and 5 bases stayed unmatched. Germline CDR1 MNHNS, CDR2 SASEGT. Here the CDR3 reads CASSELGGGNQPQHF. Written as DNA, the CDR3 is TGTGCCAGCAGTGAACTAGGGGGCGGGAATCAGCCCCAGCATTTT.

As concerns this clonotype: This beta chain appears as a stray read in a library generated for alpha chains; its size is not informative. Written as DNA, the CDR3 is TGTGCCAGCAGCCAAGGGTATGGCTACACCTTC. It is translated as CASSQGYGYTF. The chain uses TRBV3-1 and TRBJ1-2; D gene uncertain. V lost 1 base and J lost 5, with 2 bases in between. CDR1 LGHDT and CDR2 YNNKEL come from the germline V gene (reference sequence). CDR3 length: 11 residues.

On this clonotype: The library was built for alpha chains, so this beta chain is an off-target read and its size means little. The rearrangement joins TRBV5-6 to TRBJ1-5, with TRBD1 matching over 8 bases. The CDR3 has 15 residues. J gave up 6 bases and V 0 bases, and 5 bases lay outside the gene matches. CDR1 and CDR2 (germline): SGHDT, YYEEEE. CDR3 coding DNA: TGTGCCAGCAGCTTGGCTGGACAGGGCGCTCAGCCCCAGCATTTT. It is translated as CASSLAGQGAQPQHF.

To note about this clonotype: This beta chain is off target for a library built for alpha chains, so its abundance means little. The gene calls are TRBV29-1 and TRBJ2-1, with D possibly being TRBD1 (5 bases). The CDR3 is 12 residues long. CDR1 is SQVTM, CDR2 ANQGSEA, per germline. Trimming stripped 7 bases from V and 7 bases from J, with 14 bases between. The CDR3 coding sequence is TGCAGCGCCCATGGGGCAGGGAATGAGCAGTTCTTC. Residues: CSAHGAGNEQFF.

With respect to this clonotype: This beta chain represents an off-target read in a library built for alpha chains; its size is of limited meaning. The V gene is TRBV13, the J gene TRBJ2-7, with D perhaps matching TRBD1 (5 bases). Germline CDR1 and CDR2: PRHDT and FYEKMQ (reference sequence). The V end was cut by 3 bases, the J end by 3 bases, with 9 bases between. The CDR3 extends over 13 amino acids. The CDR3 DNA follows: TGTGCCAGCAGCTTCCCAGGACACTACGAGCAGTACTTC. It yields the protein CASSFPGHYEQYF. The variable domain in full, with the rest retrieved from reference TRBV13 and TRBJ2-7, is AAGVIQSPRHLIKEKRETATLKCYPIPRHDTVYWYQQGPGQDPQFLISFYEKMQSDKGSIPDRFSAQQFSDYHSELNMSSLELGDSALYFCASSFPGHYEQYFGPGTRLTVT.

With regard to this clonotype: The library was prepared for alpha chains; this beta chain is a stray read, so its frequency means little. The chain joins TRBV6-5 to TRBJ2-7, with TRBD1 identical over 10 bases. This CDR3 comprises 16 residues. CDR1 MNHEY and CDR2 SVGAGI come from the germline V gene. Trimming took 4 bases from V and 1 from J; bases not matched to a gene: 7. This CDR3 reads CASSLGGQGRSYEQYF. CDR3 DNA: TGTGCCAGCAGTTTGGGGGGACAGGGGAGATCCTACGAGCAGTACTTC.

This clonotype was found a few times. This beta chain is a stray sequence in a library constructed for alpha chains; its clone size is not meaningful. The CDR3 nucleotides are TGTGCCAGCAGCTTAGATACGGCCAATGAGCAGTTCTTC. Translation gives CASSLDTANEQFF. The genes are TRBV11-2 and TRBJ2-1; D remains ambiguous. This CDR3 has 13 residues. Per germline, CDR1 SGHAT and CDR2 FQNNGV. Trimming removed 0 bases from V and 6 bases from J, with 6 bases in between.

This clonotype is hyperexpanded. Little can be read into the size of this beta chain, an off-target read in a library designed for alpha chains. The V gene is TRBV7-9, the J gene TRBJ1-1; D ambiguous. The CDR3 is 11 amino acids. In germline, CDR1 is SEHNR, CDR2 FQNEAQ (reference sequence). Between the trimmed V and J ends, which lost 5 bases and 3 bases, there was a span of 4 bases. The CDR3 loop reads CASSLDTEAFF. CDR3 coding DNA: TGTGCCAGCAGCCTCGACACTGAAGCTTTCTTT.

Comment on this clonotype: This beta chain represents an off-target read in a library built for alpha chains; its size is of limited meaning. The chain combines TRBV19 with TRBJ2-7; 7 nucleotides line up with TRBD1. Germline CDR1 LNHDA, CDR2 SQIVND (reference sequence). The ends lost 4 bases at V and 0 bases at J; junction bases unmatched: 9. The CDR3 is made up of 16 amino acids. Here the CDR3 reads CASSKSGTVSSYEQYF. The DNA for the CDR3 is TGTGCCAGTAGTAAATCCGGGACAGTGAGCTCCTACGAGCAGTACTTC.

Notes on this clonotype: A read error may account for a junction end that differs from germline. This beta chain came through as a stray read in a library set up for alpha chains, and its size says little. V usage is TRBV29-1 and J usage is TRBJ2-7; maybe TRBD1 (6 bases). The CDR3 has 13 residues. Germline-derived CDR1 and CDR2 are SQVTM and ANQGSEA. The CDR3 coding sequence is TGCGGCGTTGTCGGTCAGGGGCAGGGGGAGCAGTACTTC. It translates to CGVVGQGQGEQYF.

A remark on this clonotype: This beta chain turned up in a library designed for alpha chains; as an off-target read, its abundance says little. The V and J genes are TRBV6-2 or TRBV6-3 and TRBJ1-1, with a tentative D call TRBD1 (5 bases). This CDR3 spans 15 amino acids. The germline V gene has CDR1 MNHEY and CDR2 SVGEGT. V was shortened by 2 bases and J by 1 base, with 11 bases between the two germline ends. The chain's CDR3 is CASSYAGLPNTEAFF. DNA of the CDR3: TGTGCCAGCAGTTACGCGGGACTGCCGAACACTGAAGCTTTCTTT.

This clonotype has only a few counts. Since it is a stray read in a library aimed at alpha chains, this beta chain has a size that is not meaningful. The chain links TRBV28 to TRBJ2-1; D is uncertain. This CDR3 is built from 11 residues. The V gene lost 8 bases and the J gene lost 0 bases, with 2 bases spanning the gap. CDR1 and CDR2 (germline): MDHEN, SYDVKM. CDR3 nucleotide sequence: TGTGCCAGCCTCTCCTACAATGAGCAGTTCTTC. It encodes CASLSYNEQFF.